What follows describes a single T cell receptor (beta chain). This entry belongs to a study of blood T cell repertoires in COVID-19. For the study at large: Sites in the United States, Italy and Spain provided acute and convalescent COVID-19 samples. Sample material is recorded as cDNA or gDNA derived from T cells, B-cell-depleted T cells, or PBMCs.

In the original processing: Reference gene primer amplification gave nucleated cell count estimates. Here immunoSEQ multiplex PCR was the method, and the copy in TCRdb shows in-frame clones only, minus some. V and J calls and clone size are given by that table; D and trimming were obtained from the DNA. The sample includes 350,000 to 500,000 clones, roughly 90% of them seen just once. Seattle patient enrollment occurred during active infection, with longitudinal follow-up thereafter. J was trimmed by 4 bases and V by 7 bases; bases with no gene match: 5. This CDR3 is 14 amino acids long. The germline V gene has CDR1 WSHSY and CDR2 SAAADI.

This sequence was found in a man between 18 and 35 years old with COVID-19, enrolled during active disease. The sequenced sample was peripheral blood. V and J are TRBV10-2 and TRBJ2-2; 8 positions match TRBD2. Here the CDR3 reads CASMKSGGTGELFF. The CDR3 nucleotides read TGCGCCAGCATGAAGAGCGGGGGCACCGGGGAGCTGTTTTTT.